This T cell receptor beta chain derives from a study of radiation and T cells in renal cell carcinoma. General study results and limits: In blood, top tumor clones expanded by 2 weeks, shrinking by 4. Baseline intratumoral clonotype presence is unknown without pretreatment biopsies.

This CDR3 is 15 amino acids long. With V trimmed by 0 bases and J by 8 bases, 7 bases remained unmatched. Germline loops: CDR1 PRHDT, CDR2 FYEKMQ (reference sequence). A note on this clone: Its specificity is unknown.

Time point specified: blood 4 weeks post-SBRT, at nephrectomy. Regarding treatment: 15 Gy SBRT to primary tumor, nephrectomy 4 weeks later. Nephrectomy followed 15 Gy stereotactic body radiation by 4 weeks. Produced via immunoSEQ multiplex PCR; TCRdb's table is partial and in-frame only. The sample shows around 77,000 clones, roughly 83% of them seen only once. The chain recombines TRBV13 with TRBJ1-5, with 7 bases identical to TRBD1. The receptor comes from a woman aged 60 to 75 with renal cell carcinoma. The starting material was blood, obtained from a patient whose treatment included radiotherapy and nephrectomy. The CDR3: CASSLGPRGAEPQHF. Written as DNA, the CDR3 is TGTGCCAGCAGCTTAGGCCCCAGGGGGGCTGAGCCCCAGCATTTT.